One and the same sample provided the 28 T cell receptor beta chains below, sequenced in a study of T cells in Graves' hyperthyroidism and ophthalmopathy (dated by TCRdb to about 2019). Library method: multiplex PCR. The reads were generated on an Illumina HiSeq 2000. TCR beta CDR3 regions were amplified from RNA transcripts. A first-round RT-PCR of the TCR CDR3 used the HTBI primer set with the Qiagen OneStep RT-PCR kit. The raw public data were reprocessed by TCRdb itself: fastp quality trimming at Q25, MiXCR clonotype calling, in-frame beta chains only. Merged by CDR3 protein, the rows form single entries marked with the most common genes and DNA. For this sample there are fewer than 900,000 distinct CDR3 sequences; roughly 15% appear just once. About 8.4% of the sample is in the top ten clones. The sample was blood. These receptors came from a man aged 18 to 35 with Graves' hyperthyroidism.

The CDR3 DNA follows: TGTGCCAGCAGTCCGACTAGCGGGAGCAACAATGAGCAGTTCTTC. This gives the protein CASSPTSGSNNEQFF. This chain joins TRBV6-2 or TRBV6-3 and TRBJ2-1; 12 bases are a match to TRBD2. The length of the CDR3 is 15 residues. J lost 5 bases, V lost 5 bases, and 4 bases had no gene match. CDR1 is MNHEY, CDR2 SVGEGT, per germline.

This clonotype was observed at least ten times. The chain combines TRBV6-2 or TRBV6-3 with TRBJ2-7; 9 bases fit TRBD1. J lost 4 bases, V lost 4 bases, and 8 bases had no gene match. The CDR3 totals 15 residues. Germline V gene lookup returns CDR1 MNHEY and CDR2 SVGEGT. DNA of the CDR3: TGTGCCAGCAGTTTTCTCGGGACAGGGCCATACGAGCAGTACTTC. Protein product: CASSFLGTGPYEQYF.

The DNA of the CDR3 is TGCAGTGCTAAATCAGGTCCAGGGGAAGGCTACAATGAGCAGTTCTTC. This translates into CSAKSGPGEGYNEQFF. The V gene is TRBV20-1, the J gene TRBJ2-1; D possibly corresponds to TRBD1 (6 bases). The CDR3 is 16 amino acids. In germline, CDR1 is DFQATT, CDR2 SNEGSKA (reference sequence). V lost 4 bases to trimming and J lost 3 bases, with 19 bases between them.

The chain is built from TRBV5-4 and TRBJ2-3; maybe TRBD2 (5 bases). CDR3 size: 15 residues. Between the trimmed V and J ends, which lost 0 bases and 6 bases, there was a span of 14 bases. In germline, CDR1 is SGHNT, CDR2 YYREEE (reference sequence). In DNA form, the CDR3 reads TGTGCCAGCAGCTTGGCCGGTGCGGGCAGGGATACGCAGTATTTT. Amino acid sequence: CASSLAGAGRDTQYF.

The gene calls are TRBV10-3 and TRBJ1-1, with D possibly being TRBD1 (6 bases). The CDR3 length is 13 residues. The V end was cut by 8 bases, the J end by 7 bases, with 17 bases between. CDR1 is ENHRY, CDR2 SYGVKD, per germline. The CDR3 DNA reads as TGTGCCATCTTGGACAGCCTGGGTAATGAAGCTTTCTTT. Its translation: CAILDSLGNEAFF.

In this sample, this clonotype turned up many times. The gene calls are TRBV18 and TRBJ2-7; 7 bases agree with TRBD1. Losses at the gene ends were 3 bases for V and 6 bases for J; bases not matched to a gene: 8. The CDR3 is made up of 14 amino acids. Germline CDR1 reads KGHSH; CDR2 reads LQKENI. The CDR3 protein is CASSPAVGGGEQYF. DNA of the CDR3: TGTGCCAGCTCACCGGCTGTAGGGGGCGGCGAGCAGTACTTC.

The chain carries TRBV14 and TRBJ2-1; D call uncertain. The V gene lost 2 bases and the J gene lost 0 bases, with 8 bases spanning the gap. The CDR3 covers 15 residues. Looked up from germline, CDR1 is SGHDN and CDR2 is FVKESK. CDR3 nucleotides: TGTGCCAGCAGCCAAATGATGGGCTCCTACAATGAGCAGTTCTTC. As protein: CASSQMMGSYNEQFF. The complete variable domain, with remaining parts taken from reference TRBV14 and TRBJ2-1, reads EAGVTQFPSHSVIEKGQTVTLRCDPISGHDNLYWYRRVMGKEIKFLLHFVKESKQDESGMPNNRFLAERTGGTYSTLKVQPAELEDSGVYFCASSQMMGSYNEQFFGPGTRLTVL.

The V gene is TRBV5-8, the J gene TRBJ2-7, with D hard to call. The CDR3 has 14 amino acids. Germline assignment: CDR1 SGHTS and CDR2 YDEGEE. Trimming took 4 bases from V and 3 from J, leaving 14 bases between them. CDR3 amino acids: CASSRHGSGYEQYF. The CDR3 coding sequence is TGTGCCAGCAGCCGGCATGGATCAGGCTACGAGCAGTACTTC.

This clonotype was counted between two and nine times. V gene TRBV7-2 combines with J gene TRBJ2-3, with a tentative D call TRBD2 (7 bases). Germline V lookup: CDR1 SGHTA, CDR2 FQGNSA. This CDR3 spans 16 amino acids. Trimming shortened V by 1 base and J by 2 bases, and 13 bases separated the two germline ends. The CDR3 protein is CASSLVFAGATDTQYF. For the CDR3, the DNA is TGTGCCAGCAGCTTAGTGTTTGCGGGGGCCACAGATACGCAGTATTTT.

V is TRBV7-9 and J is TRBJ2-7; D remains ambiguous. V was trimmed by 2 bases and J by 5 bases, leaving 16 bases between them. The CDR3 is 15 residues long. CDR1 and CDR2 (germline): SEHNR, FQNEAQ (reference sequence). The CDR3 DNA is TGTGCCAGCAGCTTACGGGCTGAGCCCTACCACGAGCAGTACTTC. It specifies CASSLRAEPYHEQYF.

This clonotype was observed at least ten times. This chain uses TRBV27 with TRBJ2-2; 7 positions match TRBD2. V shed 4 bases and J 7 bases; nucleotides not matched to a gene: 18. Germline CDR1 reads MNHEY; CDR2 reads SMNVEV (reference sequence). This CDR3 has 18 residues. The CDR3 DNA is TGTGCCAGCAGTTCCCCACGCGCAGGCGGGAGTTGGATCGGGGAGCTGTTTTTT. It codes for CASSSPRAGGSWIGELFF.

This clonotype was observed at least ten times. The J gene is TRBJ1-1, the V gene TRBV6-1; TRBD1 matches at 8 bases. This CDR3 is 14 amino acids long. Germline V gene lookup returns CDR1 MNHNS and CDR2 SASEGT. V shed 1 base, J shed 8 bases, and the junction held 6 bases outside the gene matches. The CDR3 DNA is TGTGCCAGCAGTGAAGATTCAGGGGGCGGGGAAGCTTTCTTT. Its translation: CASSEDSGGGEAFF.

This clonotype has only a few counts. The V and J genes are TRBV24-1 and TRBJ2-2; D unresolved. Trimming removed 6 bases from V and 0 bases from J, with 16 bases in between. The germline V gene encodes CDR1 KGHDR and CDR2 SFDVKD. The CDR3 is made up of 17 amino acids. Written as DNA, the CDR3 is TGTGCCACCAGTCCCGTTGTTGCGGCGCCGAACACCGGGGAGCTGTTTTTT. Translated: CATSPVVAAPNTGELFF.

This clonotype was found a few times. This may arise from a read error, as a much more abundant clone is one base away. CDR3 in DNA: TGTGCCAGCAGCACAGGGGCAGGTCCTACTGAAGCTTTCTTT. Its protein product is CASSTGAGPTEAFF. V usage is TRBV11-1 and J usage is TRBJ1-1; 7 positions agree with TRBD1. Germline V gene sequence: CDR1 SGHAT, CDR2 FQDESV (reference sequence). The V and J ends lost 5 bases and 5 bases, in that order; junction bases with no gene match: 8. This CDR3 region has 14 residues.

The chain combines TRBV5-5 with TRBJ2-7; D uncertain. The germline V gene encodes CDR1 SGHKS and CDR2 YYEKEE (reference sequence). The ends were cut back, 2 bases at V and 6 bases at J, with 12 bases in the middle. CDR3 length: 13 amino acids. In DNA, the CDR3 is TGTGCCAGCAGCTTAGACCCCCCGATCGAGCAGTACTTC. Its translation: CASSLDPPIEQYF.

The sample holds many counts of this clonotype. The V call is TRBV29-1, the J call TRBJ2-1; 11 nucleotides match TRBD2. This CDR3 is 14 amino acids long. The V gene end was trimmed by 1 base and the J gene end by 4 bases; junction bases not matched to a gene: 0. Germline values: CDR1 SQVTM, CDR2 ANQGSEA. CDR3 sequence reads: CSVEASGGYNEQFF. The CDR3 DNA follows: TGCAGCGTTGAAGCTAGCGGGGGGTACAATGAGCAGTTCTTC.

This clonotype was found many times. The chain recombines TRBV2 with TRBJ2-7; the match to TRBD2 covers 8 bases. In germline, CDR1 is SNHLY, CDR2 FYNNEI. This CDR3 has 14 amino acids. J lost 3 bases, V lost 7 bases, and 8 bases had no gene match. CDR3 residues: CASKFREGLYEQYF. The DNA for the CDR3 is TGTGCCAGCAAATTTCGGGAGGGCCTCTACGAGCAGTACTTC.

This clonotype was recorded many times. The rearrangement uses TRBV2 and TRBJ2-5; D call uncertain. V lost 7 bases and J 7 bases, leaving 10 bases between the germline ends. The CDR3 covers 11 residues. Germline values: CDR1 SNHLY, CDR2 FYNNEI. CDR3: CASIELRTQYF. The CDR3 nucleotides read TGTGCCAGCATTGAGTTGCGGACCCAGTACTTC.

This clonotype was counted between two and nine times. The chain carries TRBV2 and TRBJ2-7; perhaps TRBD1 as D (6 bases). The CDR3 sequence is 14 residues long. Germline CDR1 and CDR2: SNHLY and FYNNEI. Trimming left V 3 bases short and J 2 bases short, with 11 bases between. CDR3 nucleotide sequence: TGTGCCAGCAGTGATCAGGGGACCGCCTACGAGCAGTACTTC. It is translated as CASSDQGTAYEQYF.

This clonotype has a handful of counts. The chain couples TRBV4-1 to TRBJ1-2; D gene uncertain. V was shortened by 1 base and J by 0 bases, with 12 bases between the two germline ends. The CDR3 loop spans 16 amino acids. The germline CDR1 and CDR2 sequences are MGHRA and YSYEKL. The CDR3 here is CASSQGSPLSNYGYTF. CDR3 nucleotide sequence: TGCGCCAGCAGCCAAGGATCGCCGCTGTCTAACTATGGCTACACCTTC.

This clonotype was found many times. This chain connects TRBV7-2 to TRBJ2-3, with D hard to call. The CDR3 runs to 17 residues. CDR1 and CDR2 from the germline V gene are SGHTA and FQGNSA. Trimming removed 5 bases from V and 8 bases from J, with 26 bases in between. The CDR3 reads CASSPRWRTTTQSTQYF. CDR3 coding DNA: TGTGCCAGCAGCCCCCGGTGGAGAACTACCACACAGAGTACGCAGTATTTT.

V and J are TRBV24-1 and TRBJ2-2; no reliable D call. The germline V gene encodes CDR1 KGHDR and CDR2 SFDVKD. Trimming took off 4 bases at V and 6 bases at J, with 8 bases between the two ends. The CDR3 spans 13 residues. This CDR3 reads CATSDPKAGELFF. Written as DNA, the CDR3 is TGTGCCACCAGTGACCCTAAAGCCGGGGAGCTGTTTTTT.

This clonotype was observed a few times. The chain is built from TRBV27 and TRBJ2-2; maybe TRBD1 (5 bases). Germline CDR1 and CDR2: MNHEY and SMNVEV (reference sequence). The CDR3 is 15 amino acids. V lost 3 bases and J lost 5, with 13 bases in between. CDR3 coding DNA: TGTGCCAGCAGTTTCCCCGCTCAGGGAACCGGGGAGCTGTTTTTT. It is translated as CASSFPAQGTGELFF.

This clonotype was counted a few times. V and J are TRBV5-1 and TRBJ2-7; no reliable D call. V shed 1 base and J shed 4 bases, with 12 bases lying between them. Germline CDR1 and CDR2: SGHRS and YFSETQ. The CDR3 has 14 residues. The CDR3 nucleotides are TGCGCCAGCAGCTTGTCAGCCAATCTTTACGAGCAGTACTTC. Its translation is CASSLSANLYEQYF.

In DNA form, the CDR3 reads TGTGCCAGCATCAGAAGTCGGACAGTACAGCAAGAGACCCAGTACTTC. Protein: CASIRSRTVQQETQYF. The gene calls are TRBV9 and TRBJ2-5, with D possibly being TRBD1 (6 bases). CDR3 size: 16 residues. CDR1 and CDR2 (germline): SGDLS, YYNGEE. Trimming cost V 6 bases and J 2 bases, with 20 bases left between them.

This clonotype was recorded a few times. J is TRBJ1-1 and V is TRBV20-1; TRBD1 aligns across 10 bases. From germline, CDR1 is DFQATT and CDR2 SNEGSKA (reference sequence). After removal of 5 bases from V and 6 bases from J, the junction contained 6 bases not matched to a gene. CDR3 length: 13 amino acids. The DNA of the CDR3 is TGCAGTGCTCTCTTGGGGACAGGGGCTGAAGCTTTCTTT. Translated: CSALLGTGAEAFF.

This clonotype was counted ten times or more. Here the CDR3 reads CASSSPPGQGALRAFF. DNA of the CDR3: TGTGCCAGCAGTTCCCCCCCCGGACAGGGGGCGTTGAGGGCTTTCTTT. This chain connects TRBV28 to TRBJ1-1; 11 bases map to TRBD1. Germline CDR1 is MDHEN and CDR2 is SYDVKM. V lost 4 bases and J lost 11; bases outside the gene matches: 15. The CDR3 has 16 amino acids.

This clonotype was observed a few times. An end of the junction does not agree with germline; a read error may underlie this. The chain recombines TRBV19 with TRBJ2-7; 7 bases are shared with TRBD1. Germline lookup yields CDR1 LNHDA and CDR2 SQIVND (reference sequence). The CDR3 loop spans 15 amino acids. CDR3 sequence: CVSSIVGGNPYEQYF. CDR3 DNA sequence: TGTGTCAGTAGTATAGTAGGGGGCAACCCCTACGAGCAGTACTTC. Full variable domain (remainder filled in from reference TRBV19 and TRBJ2-7): DGGITQSPKYLFRKEGQNVTLSCEQNLNHDAMYWYRQDPGQGLRLIYYSQIVNDFQKGDIAEGYSVSREKKESFPLTVTSAQKNPTAFYLCVSSIVGGNPYEQYFGPGTRLTVT.